This T cell receptor beta chain derives from a study of cytomegalovirus exposure and HLA in healthy donors. Whole-study findings and limits: Confirmation was obtained in vitro that a few CMV-associated chains are specific for CMV antigens. Some V segments, including TRBV6-2 and TRBV6-3, were excluded as indistinguishable.

The CDR3 contains 13 residues. Per the germline V gene, CDR1 is LNHDA and CDR2 is SQIVND (reference sequence). The ends were cut back, 5 bases at V and 0 bases at J, with 8 bases in the middle. The PCR contained 60 Vbeta and 13 Jbeta primers. Libraries were prepared by immunoSEQ multiplex PCR; TCRdb keeps only in-frame clonotypes and omits some of them. This table lists approximately 75,000 clones. As concerns this clone: The antigen remains undetermined.

Sequencing used PBMCs. This chain links TRBV19 with TRBJ2-7, with D perhaps TRBD1 (6 bases). The receptor was isolated from a man in his forties or fifties in good health and CMV-seronegative. CDR3 sequence reads: CASSLDSSYEQYF. DNA of the CDR3: TGTGCCAGTAGTTTGGACAGCTCCTACGAGCAGTACTTC.